What follows describes a single T cell receptor (beta chain). Its antigen target is currently unknown. Per-base qualities were not stored, and no clone one base away is much larger. Reading the germline V gene gives CDR1 SQVTM and CDR2 ANQGSEA. The CDR3, from cysteine to phenylalanine, totals 13 residues. Only the CDR3 part of the read is kept: 39 bases, read in frame from the first base. The junction shows trimming of 6 bases on V and 1 base on J, and the gene matches do not reach 2 bases of it. TCR CDR3 regions were amplified from genomic DNA by multiplex PCR using the deep immunoSEQ assay. For each cell subset, the extracted genomic DNA was distributed evenly across all wells of several immunoSEQ 96-well plates, and each plate served as one replicate. Each replicate PCR for sorted subsets received approximately 220 ng genomic DNA, equal to roughly 33,000 T cell genomes. Purified libraries were quantified with a Qubit 3.0 fluorometer, sized on a Bioanalyzer 2100, and re-quantified with the KAPA Library Quantification kit. Every immunoSEQ 96-well plate was sequenced on a separate single-read 150-cycle Illumina NextSeq 550 flow cell. As for the original processing: Because the immunoSEQ output included only junctional sequences and no quality scores, the filtering could not be the same as the filtering used for full-length reads. To assign V/J genes and CDR3, sequences were annotated using PyIR, a Python wrapper for IgBLAST v1.9, with IMGT germline references. Reads with weak V/J assignments (E-value above 1e-6), missing CDR3, stop codons, out-of-frame junctions, or ambiguous translated residues were removed. V3J clonotypes were defined as sequences sharing the same inferred V gene, J gene, and CDR3 amino acid sequence. The percentage overlap between two repertoires was calculated by dividing the number of shared unique clonotypes by the size of the smaller repertoire. Repertoire richness was assessed with RTK rarefaction, the Chao1 estimator, and Recon v2.1 estimates of unobserved clonotypes. For all TCRbeta clonotypes obtained by the gDNA method from a few donors, generation probabilities were computed with OLGA. TCRdb took over this immuneACCESS table, retaining in-frame rearrangements with V and J assigned. Such tables are incomplete; in checked studies, under half of the missing clones stem from an unresolved V gene, and the remainder is unexplained. The V and J calls and the clone size are those of that table, but D and trimming were determined from the DNA. The sample has approximately 1.1 million clones on record, 75% to 80% of them singletons. In total, the top ten clones hold 0.52% of the sample.

The donors were healthy, HIV-negative adults who had no recently reported acute infections or vaccinations. Every donor was a Caucasian adult residing in Nashville, Tennessee, USA. Magnetic negative selection was used to enrich CD4+ T cells, after which naive cells were positively selected on CD45RA and the negative fraction became the memory subset. Blood was obtained by leukapheresis, after which PBMCs were separated by Ficoll-Histopaque density gradient centrifugation and cryopreserved in liquid nitrogen vapor phase. Analytical flow cytometry was used to check the purity and quantity of each magnetically sorted T cell population. Genomic DNA was isolated from each sorted fraction and quantified by UV absorbance on a Nanodrop 2000c. These data belong to a study of shared clonotypes between healthy human individuals (dated by TCRdb to the early 2020s). Context from the whole study: Three men and a couple of women, aged 18 to 49 years, made up the cohort. Blood TCR repertoires of five healthy adults were deeply sequenced to estimate repertoire size and the extent of clonotype sharing between individuals. For each donor, three plates each were used for CD4 naive and CD4 memory, two plates were used for CD8 naive, and one plate was used for CD8 memory. To increase sequencing depth and limit assay-specific biases, different laboratories used diverse techniques to prepare libraries and sequence TCR repertoires. Per donor, leukapheresis produced somewhere between about 0.94 and 9 billion PBMCs. Overall study outcomes, separate from this receptor: Compared with non-shared clonotypes, clonotypes shared by all four sorted-subset donors had higher generation probabilities. The genetic and exposure-history diversity represented was limited by the small number of donors. Incomplete sequencing was indicated by rarefaction of sorted-subset datasets, despite the large sequencing depth. Roughly 5.2% of naive CD4, 3.5% of naive CD8, 2.3% of memory CD4, and around 0.42% of memory CD8 clonotypes were shared across four donors. Sampling was restricted to blood, and TCR repertoires in tissue are likely to differ from TCR repertoires in blood. Naive subsets generally had larger estimated clonotype richness than memory subsets. Pairwise subsampling led to the expectation that sequencing depth would affect the degree of clonotype sharing among donors.

This chain joins TRBV29-1 to TRBJ1-2; 10 middle bases align to TRBD1. This receptor was obtained from a man younger than 30 in good health. Some clones in this sample may be carry-over from other donors' samples. The specimen was memory CD4+ T cells from PBMCs. This specimen's cell subset or site label, per the study, means: CD45RA-negative fraction. The encoded CDR3 is CSVGTGVNYGYTF. The DNA sequence is TGCAGCGTCGGGACAGGGGTTAACTATGGCTACACCTTC. The reference TRBV29-1 and TRBJ1-2 proteins fill in what lies around the CDR3, so the full variable domain reads SAVISQKPSRDICQRGTSLTIQCQVDSQVTMMFWYRQQPGQSLTLIATANQGSEATYESGFVIDKFPISRPNLTFSTLTVSNMSPEDSSIYLCSVGTGVNYGYTFGSGTRLTVV.